The rows below give T cell receptor beta chains drawn from one sample of a study of monozygotic twins with inflammatory bowel disease. TCRdb reanalyzed the 5' RACE reads and collapses them to one entry per CDR3 protein, without DNA. This table holds some 89,000 distinct CDR3 sequences. Sequenced input: blood. These receptors all stem from a human donor with ulcerative colitis or Crohn's disease, or a healthy co-twin of an affected twin (not recorded which). CDR3s include the opening cysteine and the closing phenylalanine or tryptophan. Fields, in order: J gene, V gene, clone size, CDR3 protein. Size is stated for part of the rows, as once, few or many counts, or as a class when the clone is expanded.

TRBJ2-3 TRBV5-1 NA CASSLNSDRFGFTDTQYF
TRBJ2-2 TRBV6-5 NA CASSYSDDGAGELFF
TRBJ1-2 TRBV12-3/TRBV12-4 NA CASSPGGSDRGGYTF
TRBJ1-1 TRBV12-3/TRBV12-4 NA CASSLVGRTEAFF
TRBJ2-2 TRBV20-1 NA CSASPGQGTGELFF
TRBJ1-2 TRBV3-1 NA CASSQGDSGGYTF
TRBJ2-1 TRBV11-1 NA CASSKRVSYNEQFF
TRBJ1-1 TRBV5-1 NA CASSGRTANTEAFF
TRBJ2-5 TRBV7-3 NA CASSLSGQGRQETQYF
TRBJ2-5 TRBV18 NA CASSPFGAAQETQYF
TRBJ2-3 TRBV7-9 NA CASSLRQGGADTQYF
TRBJ1-5 TRBV29-1 NA CSVEGPRPQHF
TRBJ1-2 TRBV3-1 NA CASSQAPGTANYGYTF
TRBJ2-2 TRBV5-1 NA CASSLAGRTNTGELFF
TRBJ2-1 TRBV20-1 NA CSARAERGNEQFF
TRBJ1-1 TRBV19 NA CASSIAGSVEAFF
TRBJ1-5 TRBV10-3 NA CAIGRDRGYNQPQHF
TRBJ2-3 TRBV11-2 NA CASSRPRVYELYF
TRBJ2-7 TRBV10-3 NA CAISESKDALLEQYF
TRBJ1-1 TRBV5-1 NA CASSLAGGANTEAFF
TRBJ2-3 TRBV20-1 NA CSASRPGADTQYF
TRBJ2-7 TRBV28 NA CASSSWYQGVVYEQYF
TRBJ1-2 TRBV29-1 NA CSVEGGYGYTF
TRBJ2-7 TRBV11-2 medium-sized CASSFGSNYEQYF
TRBJ2-5 TRBV13 NA CASSLVGRRGETQYF
TRBJ2-1 TRBV6-1 NA CASRVDNEQFF
TRBJ2-7 TRBV6-5 NA CASSYSSAREQYF
TRBJ1-2 TRBV5-1 NA CASSLGSKANYGYTF
TRBJ2-2 TRBV29-1 NA CIAGNTGELFF
TRBJ1-1 TRBV5-1 NA CASSPDTGAWGMNTEAFF
TRBJ2-1 TRBV27 NA CASSTSGRGYNEQFF
TRBJ2-7 TRBV5-1 NA CASSHWDWGRAEQYF
TRBJ2-1 TRBV12-3/TRBV12-4 NA CASSLPGTSYNEQFF
TRBJ2-7 TRBV7-9 NA CASSLGGSEQYF
TRBJ2-2 TRBV5-1 NA CATTPYTNTGELFF
TRBJ1-1 TRBV5-1 NA CASSLDGGLNTEAFF
TRBJ2-1 TRBV7-8 NA CASSLARTSGGHNEQFF
TRBJ1-5 TRBV6-5 NA CASSYKDSNQPQHF
TRBJ2-3 TRBV5-4 NA CASSLAIRSDTQYF
TRBJ1-5 TRBV4-2 NA CASSQVEGYSNQPQHF
TRBJ1-2 TRBV7-8 NA CASSLAAGEGYTF
TRBJ2-3 TRBV29-1 NA CSVDSGDITDTQYF
TRBJ1-4 TRBV4-2 NA CASSQNLLQGAREKLFF
TRBJ2-2 TRBV24-1 NA CATSEPFGGSGGELFF
TRBJ1-2 TRBV5-5 NA CASSQGVGAYDGYTF
TRBJ2-3 TRBV20-1 NA CSAQLAGSTDTQYF
TRBJ2-7 TRBV7-9 NA CASSLAQQGINEQYF